The next 14 T cell receptor beta chains were all read from a single sample in a study of T cell responses to AZD1222 COVID-19 vaccine. Clones were sequenced by immunoSEQ multiplex PCR, and TCRdb holds only the in-frame ones, with some missing. The sample records roughly 140,000 clones, 93% being singletons. The specimen comprised peripheral blood, sampled on day 0 of AZD1222 vaccination. Receptors were obtained from an adult in good health.

The chain is built from TRBV11-2 and TRBJ2-7; D tentatively fits TRBD1 or TRBD2 (5 bases each). Germline CDR1 is SGHAT and CDR2 is FQNNGV. The CDR3 has 14 residues. V was trimmed by 5 bases and J by 5 bases, leaving 16 bases between them. CDR3 sequence: CASSLKGSIDEQYF. CDR3 DNA: TGTGCCAGCAGCCTAAAGGGGAGTATCGACGAGCAGTACTTC.

Here the CDR3 reads CASSRSGGMARRDTGELFF. In DNA form, the CDR3 reads TGTGCCAGCAGCCGATCAGGCGGGATGGCGCGGAGGGACACCGGGGAGCTGTTTTTT. The chain carries TRBV3-1 (or the pseudogene TRBV3-2) and TRBJ2-2; a weak D match, TRBD2 (6 bases). Per germline, CDR1 LGHDT and CDR2 YNNKEL (reference sequence). The V end was cut by 4 bases, the J end by 3 bases, with 24 bases between. This CDR3 spans 19 amino acids.

The genes are TRBV4-1 and TRBJ2-7; 9 nucleotides agree with TRBD1. CDR1 is MGHRA, CDR2 YSYEKL, per germline. This CDR3 is built from 15 residues. With 4 bases clipped from V and 6 bases from J, the junction kept 10 bases outside the gene matches. CDR3 loop: CASSRGTGSFPEQYF. The CDR3 coding sequence is TGCGCCAGCAGCCGAGGGACAGGGAGTTTTCCCGAGCAGTACTTC.

This chain links TRBV10-3 with TRBJ2-7; TRBD2 matches at 9 bases. Germline V CDR1 and CDR2: ENHRY, SYGVKD. The length of the CDR3 is 15 residues. Trimming removed 4 bases from V and 0 bases from J; junction bases left unmatched: 4. The chain's CDR3 is CAISGRGRASYEQYF. In DNA, the CDR3 is TGTGCCATCAGTGGGCGCGGGAGGGCCTCCTACGAGCAGTACTTC.

CDR3 protein: CASSLVGGSSYEQYF. The DNA for the CDR3 is TGCGCCAGCAGCTTGGTAGGGGGGAGCTCCTACGAGCAGTACTTC. The chain employs TRBV5-1 and TRBJ2-7; D may be TRBD1 or TRBD2 (6 bases each). Trimming cost V 0 bases and J 0 bases, with 10 bases left between them. There are 15 residues in the CDR3. Germline V gene lookup returns CDR1 SGHRS and CDR2 YFSETQ.

The chain has TRBV9 and TRBJ1-1, with 10 bases that match TRBD1. This CDR3 is built from 15 residues. V dropped 0 bases and J dropped 3; count of bases not matched to a gene: 2. Germline CDR1 reads SGDLS; CDR2 reads YYNGEE. The CDR3 spells CASSVGGTGDTEAFF. The CDR3 nucleotides are TGTGCCAGCAGCGTAGGAGGGACAGGGGACACTGAAGCTTTCTTT.

The J gene is TRBJ2-2, the V gene TRBV6-1; D is ambiguous. This CDR3 comprises 14 residues. The V gene's germline CDR1 is MNHNS and CDR2 SASEGT. V lost 2 bases and J lost 2, with 6 bases in between. The CDR3 nucleotides are TGTGCCAGCAGTGAACTGAAAAACACCGGGGAGCTGTTTTTT. Amino acids: CASSELKNTGELFF.

The rearrangement links TRBV4-1 to TRBJ1-6, with 10 bases that match TRBD1. Per germline, CDR1 MGHRA and CDR2 YSYEKL. V was pared by 0 bases and J by 8 bases, with 10 bases of the junction left unmatched. The CDR3 spans 18 residues. DNA for the CDR3: TGCGCCAGCAGCCAAGATTTACGACAGGGGGCGCTTTATTCACCCCTCCACTTT. Its protein product is CASSQDLRQGALYSPLHF.

This clone showed up just once. The V gene is TRBV12-3 or TRBV12-4, the J gene TRBJ1-6; D may be TRBD1 (5 bases). The CDR3 sequence is 13 residues long. The V end lost 5 bases, the J end lost 7 bases, and 9 bases lay between the germline ends. DNA of the CDR3: TGTGCCAGCAGTCCAGGGTACAATTCACCCCTCCACTTT. This encodes CASSPGYNSPLHF.

The chain has TRBV7-9 and TRBJ2-3; D assignment may be TRBD1 or TRBD2 (5 bases each). The CDR3 sequence is 13 residues long. The V and J ends lost 3 bases and 4 bases respectively, with 8 bases between them. CDR1 is SEHNR, CDR2 FQNEAQ, per germline (reference sequence). CDR3 residues: CASSLGRADTQYF. CDR3 in DNA: TGTGCCAGCAGCTTGGGGCGGGCAGATACGCAGTATTTT.

In this sample, this clone turned up once. This sequence joins TRBV6-5 and TRBJ1-1; no definite D call. This CDR3 region has 14 residues. V lost 7 bases, J lost 6 bases, and 18 bases lay in between. Germline CDR1 is MNHEY and CDR2 is SVGAGI. CDR3: CASTLSRVGSEAFF. CDR3 sequence (DNA): TGTGCCAGCACCTTGTCCCGAGTGGGTTCTGAAGCTTTCTTT.

The rearrangement links TRBV20-1 to TRBJ1-2, with a tentative D call TRBD1 (5 bases). CDR1 and CDR2 from the germline V gene are DFQATT and SNEGSKA (reference sequence). The CDR3 loop spans 13 amino acids. Trimming stripped 3 bases from V and 4 bases from J, with 12 bases between. CDR3 sequence: CSASTGTIYGYTF. CDR3 sequence (DNA): TGCAGTGCTAGTACGGGGACTATCTATGGCTACACCTTC.

V gene TRBV6-2 or TRBV6-3 combines with J gene TRBJ1-2; perhaps TRBD1 as D (5 bases). This CDR3 is built from 17 residues. The germline V and J ends were trimmed by 3 bases and 3 bases, with 20 bases remaining between them. The germline V gene encodes CDR1 MNHEY and CDR2 SVGEGT. The CDR3 coding sequence is TGTGCCAGCAGTTATGGGGGTCGGGCAAACCCCTACTATGGCTACACCTTC. Translating it yields CASSYGGRANPYYGYTF.

This chain joins TRBV7-9 and TRBJ2-1, with a weak D call TRBD2 (5 bases). CDR3 length equals 12 residues. Germline assignment: CDR1 SEHNR and CDR2 FQNEAQ (reference sequence). V lost 9 bases to trimming and J lost 8 bases, with 14 bases between them. This chain's CDR3 is CASSTSFDEQFF. The CDR3 coding sequence is TGTGCCAGTTCAACTAGTTTCGATGAGCAGTTCTTC.